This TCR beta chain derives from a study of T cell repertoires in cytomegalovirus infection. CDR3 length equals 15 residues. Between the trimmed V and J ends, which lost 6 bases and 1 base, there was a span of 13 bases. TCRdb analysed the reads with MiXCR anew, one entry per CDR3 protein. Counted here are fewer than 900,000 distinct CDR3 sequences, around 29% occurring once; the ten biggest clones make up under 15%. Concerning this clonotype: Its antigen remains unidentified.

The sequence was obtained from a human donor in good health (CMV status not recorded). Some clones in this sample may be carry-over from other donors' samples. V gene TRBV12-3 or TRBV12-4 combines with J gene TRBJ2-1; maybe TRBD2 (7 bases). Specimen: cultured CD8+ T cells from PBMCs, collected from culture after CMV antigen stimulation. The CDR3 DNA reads TGTGCCAGCAGCTGGGGGGGACAATCCTACAATGAGCAGTTCTTC. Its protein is CASSWGGQSYNEQFF.